This passage covers 13 T cell receptor beta chains from one sample sequenced in a study of CD8+CD57+ T cells in acquired aplastic anemia. According to the study, genomic DNA was the template for TCR beta VDJ and CDR3 profiling. A single record per CDR3 protein comes from TCRdb applying MiXCR to the reads. The table has some 220,000 distinct CDR3 sequences, almost 35% seen once. Material: sorted CD4+, CD8+, or CD8+CD57+ T cells (not recorded which) from PBMCs. Receptors were obtained from a human donor in good health, serving as a control.

This chain uses TRBV29-1 with TRBJ1-1; TRBD1 agrees at 8 bases. Germline CDR1 is SQVTM and CDR2 is ANQGSEA. Trimming cost V 3 bases and J 11 bases; bases outside gene matches: 8. CDR3 length: 12 amino acids. CDR3 sequence reads: CSVDWQGAMAFF. DNA of the CDR3: TGCAGCGTTGATTGGCAGGGGGCCATGGCTTTCTTT. Based on the CDR3 plus reference TRBV29-1 and TRBJ1-1, the full variable domain is SAVISQKPSRDICQRGTSLTIQCQVDSQVTMMFWYRQQPGQSLTLIATANQGSEATYESGFVIDKFPISRPNLTFSTLTVSNMSPEDSSIYLCSVDWQGAMAFFGQGTRLTVV.

The chain couples TRBV20-1 to TRBJ1-3; possibly TRBD1 for D (6 bases). Looked up from germline, CDR1 is DFQATT and CDR2 is SNEGSKA (reference sequence). With 0 bases removed from V and 8 bases from J, the gap between germline ends came to 17 bases. The CDR3 is made up of 15 amino acids. Here the CDR3 reads CSARDWGGQEDTIYF. For the CDR3, the DNA is TGCAGTGCTAGAGATTGGGGGGGACAAGAGGACACCATATATTTT.

This rearrangement joins TRBV5-6 to TRBJ2-7; D might be TRBD1 (6 bases). CDR3 length: 16 amino acids. The ends were cut back, 4 bases at V and 5 bases at J, with 22 bases in the middle. Per the germline V gene, CDR1 is SGHDT and CDR2 is YYEEEE. The chain's CDR3 is CASSQKQGPLRHEQYF. In nucleotides, the CDR3 is TGTGCCAGCAGCCAGAAACAGGGTCCCTTACGACACGAGCAGTACTTC.

The CDR3 DNA follows: TGTGCCAGCAGTAGCGGGAGCATTGCCTACGAGCAGTACTTC. Its protein product is CASSSGSIAYEQYF. The V and J genes are TRBV27 and TRBJ2-7, with 8 bases lining up with TRBD2. CDR1 and CDR2 (germline): MNHEY, SMNVEV (reference sequence). The CDR3 contains 14 residues. The junction had 5 bases not matched to a gene; V was cut back by 5 bases and J by 2 bases.

Regarding this clonotype: A much more abundant neighbour one base away suggests this may be a read error. This CDR3 is missing its conserved last phenylalanine or tryptophan, likely due to a read error. The chain links TRBV11-1 to TRBJ2-1, with TRBD2 matching 9 bases. The germline gives CDR1 SGHAT, CDR2 FQDESV (reference sequence). The CDR3 totals 14 residues. After removal of 3 bases from V and 10 bases from J, the junction contained 7 bases not matched to a gene. DNA for the CDR3: TGTGCCAGCAGCTTTGGTCTAGCGGGACAGGAGCAGTTCTCC. Protein product: CASSFGLAGQEQFS.

A note on this clonotype: Lacking the conserved final phenylalanine or tryptophan, this CDR3 likely reflects a read error. V is TRBV5-4 and J is TRBJ1-2, with 9 positions matching TRBD1. V trimming: 5 bases; J trimming: 3 bases; junction bases outside the gene matches: 5. The CDR3 is made up of 14 amino acids. Germline V lookup: CDR1 SGHNT, CDR2 YYREEE (reference sequence). This CDR3 is CASRQTGGDYGYTL. CDR3 DNA sequence: TGTGCCAGCAGACAGACAGGGGGGGACTATGGCTACACCCTC.

The sample holds a few counts of this clonotype. This chain connects TRBV3-1 to TRBJ1-2; 8 positions agree with TRBD1. The length of the CDR3 is 14 residues. With V trimmed by 4 bases and J by 4 bases, 5 bases remained unmatched. Germline V lookup: CDR1 LGHDT, CDR2 YNNKEL (reference sequence). The CDR3, as DNA: TGTGCCAGCAGCCTCCGGGACAGGAGCTATGGCTACACCTTC. It encodes CASSLRDRSYGYTF. Using reference TRBV3-1 and TRBJ1-2 for the parts outside the CDR3, the full variable domain is DTAVSQTPKYLVTQMGNDKSIKCEQNLGHDTMYWYKQDSKKFLKIMFSYNNKELIINETVPNRFSPKSPDKAHLNLHINSLELGDSAVYFCASSLRDRSYGYTFGSGTRLTVV.

About this clonotype itself: This CDR3 fails to terminate in the conserved phenylalanine or tryptophan, so it likely reflects a read error. No DNA is shown, since the ends of the CDR3 on it are uncertain; the CDR3 is the one TCRdb lists. This chain connects TRBV7-2 to TRBJ1-6. Both ends counted, the CDR3 spans 8 residues. Germline V gene sequence: CDR1 SGHTA, CDR2 FQGNSA. CDR3 loop: CASSFIYL.

The chain links TRBV7-2 to TRBJ2-1; TRBD2 aligns across 7 bases. This CDR3 has 15 amino acids. Germline loops: CDR1 SGHTA, CDR2 FQGNSA. The trim removed 0 bases at V and 10 bases at J, leaving 9 bases unmatched. The CDR3 region has the DNA TGTGCCAGCAGCTTAGCGGGGGGGAAGGCCGGGGAGCAGTTCTTC. Amino acid sequence: CASSLAGGKAGEQFF. The full variable domain, rest sourced from reference TRBV7-2 and TRBJ2-1, is GAGVSQSPSNKVTEKGKDVELRCDPISGHTALYWYRQSLGQGLEFLIYFQGNSAPDKSGLPSDRFSAERTGGSVSTLTIQRTQQEDSAVYLCASSLAGGKAGEQFFGPGTRLTVL.

V is TRBV12-3 or TRBV12-4 and J is TRBJ2-1; possibly TRBD1 for D (6 bases). The CDR3 spans 15 residues. V was cut by 3 bases and J by 3 bases, with 12 bases left in between. CDR3 nucleotide sequence: TGTGCCAGCAGTTTGTGGGGACAATTCTACAATGAGCAGTTCTTC. Its protein product is CASSLWGQFYNEQFF.

The gene calls are TRBV15 and TRBJ1-2; 8 nucleotides line up with TRBD1. The CDR3 spans 14 residues. In germline, CDR1 is LNHNV, CDR2 YYDKDF (reference sequence). Losses at the gene ends were 5 bases for V and 4 bases for J; bases not matched to a gene: 6. The DNA for the CDR3 is TGTGCCACCAGCGTCCGACAGGGGTCCTATGGCTACACCTTC. Its protein is CATSVRQGSYGYTF.

The genes are TRBV19 and TRBJ1-6; TRBD1 matches 7 bases. The CDR3 totals 15 residues. Germline V gene sequence: CDR1 LNHDA, CDR2 SQIVND (reference sequence). Trimming removed 6 bases from V and 3 bases from J; junction bases left unmatched: 5. The CDR3 reads CASRPGTVYNSPLHF. In nucleotides, the CDR3 is TGTGCCAGTAGACCCGGGACAGTCTATAATTCACCCCTCCACTTT.

The V gene is TRBV7-6, the J gene TRBJ1-3; 11 bases agree with TRBD1. J was trimmed by 4 bases and V by 5 bases; bases with no gene match: 7. The CDR3 runs to 16 residues. The germline V gene has CDR1 SGHVS and CDR2 FNYEAQ. CDR3 nucleotides: TGTGCCAGCAGCCCAAGGACAGGGGGCGACGGAAACACCATATATTTT. This codes for CASSPRTGGDGNTIYF.